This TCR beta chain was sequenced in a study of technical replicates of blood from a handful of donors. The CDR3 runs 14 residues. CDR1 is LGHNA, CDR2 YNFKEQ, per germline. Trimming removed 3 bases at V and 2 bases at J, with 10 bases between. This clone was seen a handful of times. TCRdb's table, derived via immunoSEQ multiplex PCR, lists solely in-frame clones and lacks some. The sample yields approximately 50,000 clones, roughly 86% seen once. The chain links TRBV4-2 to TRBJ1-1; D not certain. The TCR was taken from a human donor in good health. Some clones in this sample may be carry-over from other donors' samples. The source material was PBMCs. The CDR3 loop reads CASSQEGSNTEAFF. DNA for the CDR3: TGTGCCAGCAGCCAGGAGGGATCTAACACTGAAGCTTTCTTT.